These 15 T cell receptor beta chains were all obtained from the same sample, sequenced in a study of T cells in Graves' hyperthyroidism and ophthalmopathy. TCR beta CDR3 region amplification was performed from RNA transcripts. Researchers ran a first-round RT-PCR on the TCR CDR3 using the HTBI primer set. TCRdb re-called the multiplex PCR reads with MiXCR, one entry per CDR3 protein. This sample has 350,000 to 500,000 distinct CDR3 sequences, with approximately 15% found just once. The sequenced sample consisted of blood. Receptors originate from a woman aged 18-29 years with Graves' hyperthyroidism.

This clonotype was picked up many times. The CDR3, as DNA: TGTGCCAGCAGCCACTACAGGGCAGATACGCAGTATTTT. Translating it yields CASSHYRADTQYF. The chain links TRBV7-2 to TRBJ2-3; D possibly corresponds to TRBD1 (6 bases). Germline lookup yields CDR1 SGHTA and CDR2 FQGNSA. This CDR3 contains 13 residues. Trimming pared 5 bases from V and 4 bases from J, leaving 10 bases between.

This clonotype was observed many times. The J gene is TRBJ2-3, the V gene TRBV7-3; D tentatively fits TRBD1 or TRBD2 (6 bases each). Germline assignment: CDR1 SGHTA and CDR2 FQGTGA. V lost 0 bases and J lost 4, with 11 bases in between. This CDR3 is 15 amino acids long. The CDR3 bases are TGTGCCAGCAGCTTAACGGGGGGCACATCAGATACGCAGTATTTT. Protein sequence: CASSLTGGTSDTQYF.

V is TRBV4-1 and J is TRBJ2-5; no definite D call. The CDR3 has 16 amino acids. The V end lost 1 base, the J end lost 4 bases, and 16 bases lay between the germline ends. Germline-derived CDR1 and CDR2 are MGHRA and YSYEKL. CDR3 amino acids: CASSQALRSVGETQYF. Here the CDR3 DNA reads TGCGCCAGCAGCCAAGCCCTACGATCCGTAGGAGAGACCCAGTACTTC.

This clonotype was found many times. The J gene is TRBJ2-7, the V gene TRBV6-1, with 9 nucleotides matching TRBD2. Germline V gene sequence: CDR1 MNHNS, CDR2 SASEGT. Losses at the gene ends were 5 bases for V and 6 bases for J; bases not matched to a gene: 14. CDR3 length equals 16 residues. This CDR3 reads CASSLLASGINREQYF. The CDR3 DNA follows: TGTGCCAGCAGTCTTCTCGCTAGCGGGATCAATCGCGAGCAGTACTTC.

This clonotype has only a few counts. The V call is TRBV3-1, the J call TRBJ1-5; D unclear. Per germline, CDR1 LGHDT and CDR2 YNNKEL (reference sequence). CDR3 size: 16 residues. Trimming removed 1 base at V and 7 bases at J, with 17 bases between. CDR3 protein: CASSQGSQVTHQPQHF. In DNA form, the CDR3 reads TGTGCCAGCAGCCAAGGGAGCCAAGTGACTCACCAGCCCCAGCATTTT. The full variable domain, its missing parts supplied by reference TRBV3-1 and TRBJ1-5, is DTAVSQTPKYLVTQMGNDKSIKCEQNLGHDTMYWYKQDSKKFLKIMFSYNNKELIINETVPNRFSPKSPDKAHLNLHINSLELGDSAVYFCASSQGSQVTHQPQHFGDGTRLSIL.

V and J are TRBV19 and TRBJ1-5; D may be TRBD1 (6 bases). Per the germline V gene, CDR1 is LNHDA and CDR2 is SQIVND (reference sequence). The CDR3 totals 13 residues. With 8 bases removed from V and 1 base from J, the gap between germline ends came to 9 bases. This chain's CDR3 is CASGGQSNQPQHF. The CDR3 DNA reads as TGTGCCAGTGGTGGACAGAGCAATCAGCCCCAGCATTTT.

This clonotype has at least ten counts. V usage is TRBV24-1 and J usage is TRBJ2-3; no clear D. There are 16 residues in the CDR3. Germline CDR1 KGHDR, CDR2 SFDVKD. V lost 0 bases and J 0 bases, leaving 9 bases between the germline ends. The CDR3 loop is CATSDLRFSSTDTQYF. CDR3 sequence (DNA): TGTGCCACCAGTGATTTGCGGTTTTCTAGCACAGATACGCAGTATTTT.

At least ten counts were recorded for this clonotype. The J gene is TRBJ1-5, the V gene TRBV6-1; D is uncertain. CDR3 length equals 14 residues. Germline V lookup: CDR1 MNHNS, CDR2 SASEGT. Trimming took off 1 base at V and 5 bases at J, with 9 bases between the two ends. CDR3 nucleotides: TGTGCCAGCAGTGAAGGACAACCAGATCAGCCCCAGCATTTT. Amino acids: CASSEGQPDQPQHF.

Here the CDR3 DNA reads TGTGCCAGCAAGGGTATCGAGCAGTACTTC. Protein: CASKGIEQYF. The chain carries TRBV12-3 or TRBV12-4 and TRBJ2-7; D call uncertain. Trimming pared 7 bases from V and 6 bases from J, leaving 7 bases between. The CDR3 extends over 10 amino acids.

The chain joins TRBV19 to TRBJ1-1; perhaps TRBD1 as D (5 bases). The CDR3 consists of 16 residues. Germline V lookup: CDR1 LNHDA, CDR2 SQIVND (reference sequence). The V end was cut by 5 bases, the J end by 4 bases, with 20 bases between. CDR3 DNA: TGTGCCAGTAGTTCACGAGGTGCCAGGGAAGGCACTGAAGCTTTCTTT. This gives the protein CASSSRGAREGTEAFF.

This clonotype was counted ten times or more. This sequence joins TRBV7-9 and TRBJ2-7; 9 bases map to TRBD2. The CDR3 loop spans 15 amino acids. The V segment lost 5 bases and the J segment 3 bases; nucleotides outside the gene matches: 8. CDR1 and CDR2 from the germline V gene are SEHNR and FQNEAQ (reference sequence). The CDR3 region has the DNA TGTGCCAGCAGCCCCGAGACTAGCGGAGGCTACGAGCAGTACTTC. This sequence encodes CASSPETSGGYEQYF. The variable domain in full, completed from reference TRBV7-9 and TRBJ2-7, reads DTGVSQNPRHKITKRGQNVTFRCDPISEHNRLYWYRQTLGQGPEFLTYFQNEAQLEKSRLLSDRFSAERPKGSFSTLEIQRTEQGDSAMYLCASSPETSGGYEQYFGPGTRLTVT.

As for this clonotype: The junction does not match germline at one end; this may be a read error. V and J are TRBV6-9 and TRBJ1-3, with TRBD1 as a possible D gene (5 bases). Germline V gene sequence: CDR1 MNHGY, CDR2 SVAAGI. The CDR3 extends over 17 amino acids. CDR3 loop: CASSYGFRVVSGNTTYF. DNA of the CDR3: TGTGCCAGCAGTTACGGTTTCAGGGTAGTCTCTGGAAACACCACATATTTT.

A word on this clonotype: One base away lies a much larger clone, so this may be a sequencing read error. The J gene is TRBJ1-2, the V gene TRBV28; perhaps TRBD1 as D (6 bases). Per the germline V gene, CDR1 is MDHEN and CDR2 is SYDVKM. Trimming cost V 8 bases and J 2 bases, with 15 bases left between them. The CDR3 has 14 amino acids. Here the CDR3 reads CASGPIGQNYGYTF. CDR3 coding DNA: TGTGCCAGCGGTCCCATTGGACAGAACTATGGCTACACCTTC.

The rearrangement uses TRBV5-6 and TRBJ2-6; D gene ambiguous. The CDR3 totals 13 residues. Trimming shortened V by 7 bases and J by 0 bases, and 5 bases separated the two germline ends. Germline V lookup: CDR1 SGHDT, CDR2 YYEEEE. In nucleotides, the CDR3 is TGTGCCAGCCTACGCTCTGGGGCCAACGTCCTGACTTTC. This codes for CASLRSGANVLTF. Variable domain in full (rest from reference TRBV5-6 and TRBJ2-6): DAGVTQSPTHLIKTRGQQVTLRCSPKSGHDTVSWYQQALGQGPQFIFQYYEEEERQRGNFPDRFSGHQFPNYSSELNVNALLLGDSALYLCASLRSGANVLTFGAGSRLTVL.

This clonotype was seen many times. The chain joins TRBV20-1 to TRBJ1-6; weak D call: TRBD1 (6 bases). There are 17 residues in the CDR3. The V end lost 0 bases, the J end lost 3 bases, and 15 bases lay between the germline ends. Germline V gene sequence: CDR1 DFQATT, CDR2 SNEGSKA (reference sequence). Here the CDR3 DNA reads TGCAGTGCTAGAGATGTCCAGGGGCAAGTCTATAATTCACCCCTCCACTTT. Protein sequence: CSARDVQGQVYNSPLHF.